This is a list of T cell receptor beta chains from one sample in a study of T cell repertoires in cytomegalovirus infection. One entry per CDR3 protein results from TCRdb running MiXCR on the reads. The sample carries approximately 300,000 distinct CDR3 sequences, about 25% recorded once. Their recognized antigens are unknown. The sample here was cultured PBMCs, taken from culture after CMV antigen stimulation. Every receptor here comes from a human donor in good health (CMV status not recorded). Some clones in this sample may be carry-over from other donors' samples. The CDR3 runs from the conserved cysteine through the conserved F or W. Fields, in order: D gene, J gene, V gene, clone size, CDR3 protein, CDR3 DNA. A D gene is named only where the DNA matches it firmly. Clone size is given for some rows only: seen once, a few or many times, or a class if the clone is expanded.

.,TRBJ2-3,TRBV20-1,once,CSARGPLGTDTQYF,TGCAGTGCTAGAGGCCCGTTGGGCACAGATACGCAGTATTTT
.,TRBJ2-2,TRBV11-3,few,CASSLEGRGELFF,TGTGCCAGCAGCTTAGAGGGACGCGGGGAGCTGTTTTTT
.,TRBJ1-1,TRBV10-1,.,CASSESITGSTEAFF,TGCGCCAGCAGTGAGTCGATCACAGGGTCCACTGAAGCTTTCTTT
.,TRBJ1-5,TRBV27,.,CASSSAYHQPQHF,TGTGCCAGCAGTTCGGCGTACCATCAGCCCCAGCATTTT
TRBD1,TRBJ1-2,TRBV7-2,many,CASSLGQSNYGYTF,TGTGCCAGCAGCTTGGGACAGTCCAACTATGGCTACACCTTC
.,TRBJ1-6,TRBV2,.,CASRGERALGGNSPLHF,TGTGCCAGCAGAGGAGAACGGGCCTTAGGGGGTAATTCACCCCTCCACTTT
TRBD1,TRBJ2-1,TRBV27,.,CASSLSGTGLNNEQFF,TGTGCCAGCAGCCTCTCCGGGACAGGTCTTAACAATGAGCAGTTCTTC
TRBD2,TRBJ2-3,TRBV19,.,CATKSRQAGSSTDTQYF,TGTGCCACAAAATCGAGACAAGCGGGATCAAGCACAGACACGCAGTATTTT
.,TRBJ2-1,TRBV6-1,many,CASSEHNEQFF,TGTGCCAGCAGTGAACACAATGAGCAGTTCTTC
.,TRBJ1-6,TRBV9,.,CASSVRGGNSPLHF,TGTGCCAGCAGCGTGCGGGGGGGTAATTCACCCCTCCACTTT
.,TRBJ2-1,TRBV20-1,few,CSARDVLGNEQFF,TGCAGTGCTAGAGATGTTCTTGGGAATGAGCAGTTCTTC
TRBD1,TRBJ2-4,TRBV7-9,few,CASSYPGTGDRDIQYF,TGTGCCAGCAGTTACCCCGGGACAGGGGATCGGGACATTCAGTACTTC
TRBD2,TRBJ2-2,TRBV7-2,.,CASSFQFYSGRAGAGELFF,TGTGCCAGCAGCTTCCAGTTTTATAGCGGGAGGGCCGGGGCCGGGGAGCTGTTTTTT
TRBD1,TRBJ2-3,TRBV7-2,few,CASSFTGGITDTQYF,TGTGCCAGCAGCTTTACAGGGGGTATTACAGATACGCAGTATTTT
TRBD1,TRBJ2-5,TRBV6-5,many,CASSYSGQGQETQYF,TGTGCCAGCAGTTACTCTGGACAGGGGCAAGAGACCCAGTACTTC
TRBD2,TRBJ2-3,TRBV6-1,few,CASSEFSGRGSSTDTQYF,TGTGCCAGCAGTGAATTCAGCGGGAGGGGGTCTAGCACAGATACGCAGTATTTT
TRBD2,TRBJ2-1,TRBV10-2,.,CASSESKLAGVVHEQFF,TGCGCCAGCAGTGAGTCTAAGCTAGCGGGAGTAGTCCATGAGCAGTTCTTC
TRBD2,TRBJ2-7,TRBV7-3,.,CASSPSGRGDYEQYF,TGTGCCAGCAGCCCGAGCGGGAGAGGGGACTACGAGCAGTACTTC
.,TRBJ1-5,TRBV6-2/TRBV6-3,few,CASKVGNSNQPQHF,TGTGCCAGCAAGGTCGGAAATAGCAATCAGCCCCAGCATTTT
.,TRBJ2-1,TRBV29-1,.,CSVGFTLDNEQFF,TGCAGCGTGGGATTTACCTTGGACAATGAGCAGTTCTTC
.,TRBJ1-5,TRBV4-1,few,CASSQGSSGQYNQPQHF,TGCGCCAGCAGCCAAGGATCGTCCGGACAGTACAATCAGCCCCAGCATTTT
TRBD2,TRBJ2-1,TRBV27,few,CASSGPSGRPLNEQFF,TGTGCCAGCAGTGGTCCTAGCGGGAGACCCCTCAATGAGCAGTTCTTC
TRBD1,TRBJ1-1,TRBV6-1,.,CATARDRVAEAFF,TGTGCCACGGCACGGGACAGGGTGGCTGAAGCTTTCTTT
.,TRBJ2-7,TRBV7-9,.,CASSLNREQYF,TGTGCCAGCAGCCTAAACAGGGAGCAGTACTTC
.,TRBJ2-7,TRBV6-2/TRBV6-3,many,CASSYSTPPTLEQYF,TGTGCCAGCAGTTACTCGACGCCTCCTACGTTGGAGCAGTACTTC
.,TRBJ1-1,TRBV6-2/TRBV6-3,.,CASSAREYTEAFF,TGTGCCAGCAGTGCCCGGGAGTACACTGAAGCTTTCTTT
TRBD2,TRBJ2-1,TRBV7-2,many,CASSPVSGRPYNEQFF,TGTGCCAGCAGCCCGGTTAGCGGGAGACCCTACAATGAGCAGTTCTTC
.,TRBJ2-2,TRBV7-8,.,CASSRKAGTSGTGELFF,TGTGCCAGCAGCAGAAAGGCCGGGACTTCGGGGACCGGGGAGCTGTTTTTT
.,TRBJ1-5,TRBV28,.,CASTTSYNAGRGQPQHF,TGTGCCAGCACTACCTCCTATAACGCGGGGCGCGGTCAGCCCCAGCATTTT
.,TRBJ1-2,TRBV7-9,few,CASSPRASDGYTF,TGTGCCAGCAGCCCAAGGGCATCCGATGGCTACACCTTC
TRBD1,TRBJ1-2,TRBV4-3,few,CASSQGGTGGNYGYTF,TGCGCCAGCAGCCAAGGAGGGACAGGGGGGAACTATGGCTACACCTTC
.,TRBJ1-4,TRBV7-2,few,CASSSAGRTNEKLFF,TGTGCCAGCAGCTCCGCAGGGAGGACTAATGAAAAACTGTTTTTT
TRBD2,TRBJ2-4,TRBV2,few,CASMTSGVRDIQYF,TGTGCCAGCATGACTAGCGGGGTTAGGGACATTCAGTACTTC
TRBD2,TRBJ2-1,TRBV6-2/TRBV6-3,few,CASRASGRWYNEQFF,TGTGCCAGCAGAGCCAGCGGGAGATGGTACAATGAGCAGTTCTTC
.,TRBJ1-4,TRBV6-5,.,CASSYAGRGNEKLFF,TGTGCCAGCAGTTACGCGGGACGGGGGAATGAAAAACTGTTTTTT
.,TRBJ2-4,TRBV27,.,CASSPSKSTGSKNIQYF,TGTGCCAGCAGTCCCTCGAAATCGACCGGTTCCAAAAACATTCAGTACTTC
TRBD1,TRBJ2-3,TRBV19,.,CASSNFPGTGRTDTQYF,TGTGCCAGTAGTAACTTCCCCGGGACAGGACGCACAGATACGCAGTATTTT
.,TRBJ1-4,TRBV7-2,many,CASSPGGGRYEKLFF,TGTGCCAGCAGCCCCGGTGGGGGGCGGTACGAAAAACTGTTTTTT
TRBD2,TRBJ2-3,TRBV12-3/TRBV12-4,many,CASSIFSGSPDTQYF,TGTGCCAGCAGCATTTTTAGCGGGAGCCCAGATACGCAGTATTTT
.,TRBJ1-2,TRBV7-2,.,CASSRPKGGSDGYTF,TGTGCCAGCAGCCGGCCCAAAGGGGGGAGTGACGGCTACACCTTC
.,TRBJ2-5,TRBV24-1,.,CATSGFPSDSNEETQYF,TGTGCCACCAGTGGGTTCCCCTCTGACAGTAACGAAGAGACCCAGTACTTC
TRBD2,TRBJ2-7,TRBV27,few,CASSFGWGTSGSSYEQYF,TGTGCCAGCAGTTTTGGCTGGGGTACTAGCGGGAGCTCCTACGAGCAGTACTTC
.,TRBJ2-1,TRBV7-2,many,CASSPAGPNNEQFF,TGTGCCAGCAGCCCCGCGGGTCCCAACAATGAGCAGTTCTTC
TRBD1,TRBJ2-3,TRBV6-1,.,CASSERGTGGADTQYF,TGTGCCAGCAGTGAAAGGGGGACAGGCGGGGCGGATACGCAGTATTTT
.,TRBJ2-7,TRBV27,.,CASQVYQGGQGSYEQYF,TGTGCCAGTCAAGTTTATCAAGGCGGGCAAGGCTCCTACGAGCAGTACTTC
TRBD1,TRBJ2-7,TRBV28,few,CASSPPSGTAKAYEQYF,TGTGCCAGCTCACCACCGTCAGGGACAGCCAAGGCCTACGAGCAGTACTTC
.,TRBJ1-6,TRBV7-8,.,CASSPRGGALHF,TGTGCCAGCAGCCCGAGGGGGGGGGCCCTCCACTTT
TRBD1,TRBJ1-5,TRBV28,.,CASRPDRGMRERQPQHF,TGTGCCAGCAGGCCGGACAGGGGGATGCGCGAACGGCAGCCCCAGCATTTT
.,TRBJ2-5,TRBV7-9,.,CASSLLAETQYF,TGTGCCAGCAGCTTACTAGCAGAGACCCAGTACTTC
TRBD1,TRBJ1-1,TRBV7-8,few,CASSSFRGRIAEAFF,TGTGCCAGCAGCTCTTTCAGGGGGCGAATCGCTGAAGCTTTCTTT
TRBD2,TRBJ2-1,TRBV4-2,.,CASSSLAGGVGNEQFF,TGTGCCAGCAGCAGCCTAGCGGGAGGCGTTGGCAATGAGCAGTTCTTC
.,TRBJ1-5,TRBV19,.,CASTWSKNSNQPQHF,TGTGCCAGTACCTGGAGTAAGAATAGCAATCAGCCCCAGCATTTT
.,TRBJ1-1,TRBV6-6,.,CASSYLGSMNTEAFF,TGTGCCAGCAGTTACTTGGGCAGCATGAACACTGAAGCTTTCTTT
TRBD2,TRBJ2-1,TRBV7-9,once,CASSSPPAKRDLMEQFF,TGTGCCAGCAGCTCCCCCCCCGCTAAGCGGGACCTGATGGAGCAGTTCTTC
.,TRBJ1-5,TRBV6-1,.,CASSGRDQPQHF,TGTGCCAGCAGTGGGCGGGATCAGCCCCAGCATTTT
.,TRBJ1-1,TRBV28,.,CASSLLVGNTEAFF,TGTGCCAGCAGTTTACTGGTGGGGAACACTGAAGCTTTCTTT
TRBD2,TRBJ2-3,TRBV19,.,CASNQNSGSPDTQYF,TGTGCCAGTAACCAGAATAGCGGGAGTCCAGATACGCAGTATTTT